What follows are 32 T cell receptor beta chains derived from one specimen sequenced in a study of T cell repertoires in cytomegalovirus infection. What these receptors recognize is not known. TCRdb re-called the reads with MiXCR, one entry per CDR3 protein. The repertoire holds hundreds of thousands of distinct CDR3 sequences, approximately 32% seen once, with around 15% in the top ten. This sample comprised cultured CD8+ T cells from PBMCs, obtained from culture after CMV antigen stimulation. The receptor source for this set is a human donor in good health (CMV status not recorded). Some clones in this sample may be carry-over from other donors' samples.

This clonotype came up many times. V is TRBV12-3 or TRBV12-4 and J is TRBJ1-5; unclear D gene. Trimming removed 2 bases at V and 0 bases at J, with 2 bases between. The CDR3 loop spans 13 amino acids. In DNA form, the CDR3 reads TGTGCCAGCAGTTTAACTAGCAATCAGCCCCAGCATTTT. It yields the protein CASSLTSNQPQHF.

The chain carries TRBV6-2 or TRBV6-3 and TRBJ2-3; 7 bases match TRBD2. Trimming removed 10 bases from V and 0 bases from J; junction bases left unmatched: 7. Germline V gene sequence: CDR1 MNHEY, CDR2 SVGEGT. This CDR3 contains 14 residues. The CDR3 DNA reads TGTGCCACAAGACTAGCTACTAGCACAGATACGCAGTATTTT. As protein: CATRLATSTDTQYF.

This chain connects TRBV12-3 or TRBV12-4 to TRBJ1-1; a possible D gene is TRBD1 (6 bases). V lost 1 base and J 0 bases, leaving 15 bases between the germline ends. The CDR3 loop spans 17 amino acids. The CDR3: CASSLGGSGVMNTEAFF. CDR3 DNA sequence: TGTGCCAGCAGTTTAGGCGGGTCAGGGGTAATGAACACTGAAGCTTTCTTT.

The V gene is TRBV7-9, the J gene TRBJ2-5; D is perhaps TRBD2 (5 bases). Per germline, CDR1 SEHNR and CDR2 FQNEAQ (reference sequence). This CDR3 spans 14 amino acids. V gave up 2 bases and J gave up 2 bases, with 9 bases separating them. The CDR3 loop reads CASSLPRVQETQYF. In nucleotides, the CDR3 is TGTGCCAGCAGCTTACCGCGGGTACAAGAGACCCAGTACTTC.

The genes are TRBV19 and TRBJ2-1, with a weak D call TRBD1 (5 bases). This CDR3 has 11 amino acids. The germline gives CDR1 LNHDA, CDR2 SQIVND (reference sequence). The V end lost 6 bases, the J end lost 9 bases, and 9 bases lay between the germline ends. CDR3: CASRKGFEQFF. DNA of the CDR3: TGTGCCAGTAGGAAGGGGTTTGAGCAGTTCTTC.

J is TRBJ1-2 and V is TRBV14; D call uncertain. The germline V gene encodes CDR1 SGHDN and CDR2 FVKESK. The CDR3 has 13 amino acids. Trimming took 0 bases from V and 8 from J, leaving 10 bases between them. CDR3 bases: TGTGCCAGCAGCCAAGAAGGCACGCGAGGCTACACCTTC. Its protein is CASSQEGTRGYTF. Complete variable domain (other parts from reference TRBV14 and TRBJ1-2): EAGVTQFPSHSVIEKGQTVTLRCDPISGHDNLYWYRRVMGKEIKFLLHFVKESKQDESGMPNNRFLAERTGGTYSTLKVQPAELEDSGVYFCASSQEGTRGYTFGSGTRLTVV.

This clonotype was counted only a few times. This chain joins TRBV7-3 and TRBJ2-5; TRBD1 is a possible D gene (6 bases). The V and J ends lost 5 bases and 5 bases respectively, with 21 bases between them. There are 16 residues in the CDR3. Germline V gene sequence: CDR1 SGHTA, CDR2 FQGTGA. CDR3 DNA: TGTGCCAGCAGCGCCCAGGGGCAGGGATTCCAGGAGACCCAGTACTTC. Protein product: CASSAQGQGFQETQYF.

This clonotype has a handful of counts. This chain uses TRBV6-2 or TRBV6-3 with TRBJ2-7; D is unclear. V lost 4 bases and J 5 bases, leaving 9 bases between the germline ends. In germline, CDR1 is MNHEY, CDR2 SVGEGT. The CDR3 has 12 amino acids. The CDR3 DNA sequence: TGTGCCAGCAGTTCAAAACGGCACGAGCAGTACGTC. Translating gives CASSSKRHEQYV.

This clonotype was found many times. The J gene is TRBJ2-7, the V gene TRBV7-8; tentatively, D is TRBD2 (5 bases). Trimming took 5 bases from V and 6 from J, leaving 20 bases between them. The CDR3 is 15 residues long. Germline CDR1 is SGHVS and CDR2 is FQNEAQ. CDR3 DNA sequence: TGTGCCAGCAGCCTGGTGGGATCGGGGTATCCCGAGCAGTACGTC. It encodes CASSLVGSGYPEQYV.

About this clonotype: Germline is not matched at one junction end, which may reflect a read error. This chain connects TRBV6-1 to TRBJ2-1; 7 nucleotides match TRBD1. There are 15 residues in the CDR3. Germline CDR1 MNHNS, CDR2 SASEGT. The CDR3 spells CASSERDSGVNEQLF. In nucleotides, the CDR3 is TGTGCCAGCAGTGAAAGGGACAGTGGGGTCAATGAGCAGTTATTC.

In its sample, this clonotype was seen many times. Here the CDR3 reads CASSPQRGGRSYEQYF. The DNA for the CDR3 is TGTGCCAGCAGCCCACAGAGAGGGGGGAGGTCCTACGAGCAGTACTTC. The V call is TRBV7-2, the J call TRBJ2-7; the D gene could be TRBD1 or TRBD2 (6 bases each). CDR3 length equals 16 residues. V lost 5 bases to trimming and J lost 1 base, with 18 bases between them. Germline CDR1 and CDR2: SGHTA and FQGNSA.

The J gene is TRBJ2-7, the V gene TRBV20-1; possible D gene TRBD1, 5 bases. V was trimmed by 1 base and J by 3 bases, leaving 13 bases between them. Per germline, CDR1 DFQATT and CDR2 SNEGSKA (reference sequence). This CDR3 comprises 14 residues. Here the CDR3 DNA reads TGCAGTGCTAGAGTCGTGGACACCCTCTACGAGCAGTACTTC. This sequence encodes CSARVVDTLYEQYF.

This clonotype was picked up many times. This chain uses TRBV7-8 with TRBJ1-1; D not certain. Between the trimmed V and J ends, which lost 2 bases and 0 bases, there was a span of 13 bases. This CDR3 has 16 residues. CDR1 is SGHVS, CDR2 FQNEAQ, per germline. CDR3 sequence: CASSLRSRSMNTEAFF. CDR3 in DNA: TGTGCCAGCAGCTTACGGTCCAGAAGCATGAACACTGAAGCTTTCTTT.

This clonotype has only a few counts. The CDR3 sequence: CASSYSKGAGQETQYF. CDR3 in DNA: TGTGCCAGCAGTTACTCAAAGGGCGCCGGCCAAGAGACCCAGTACTTC. The chain uses TRBV6-5 and TRBJ2-5; D not certain. The CDR3 consists of 16 residues. The germline V gene has CDR1 MNHEY and CDR2 SVGAGI. V lost 0 bases to trimming and J lost 1 base, with 12 bases between them.

This clonotype was counted only a few times. The V call is TRBV9, the J call TRBJ2-1, with TRBD2 identical over 10 bases. The CDR3 is 17 amino acids. J was trimmed by 4 bases and V by 3 bases; bases with no gene match: 10. In germline, CDR1 is SGDLS, CDR2 YYNGEE. The CDR3 sequence: CASSAPFSGGSYNEQFF. CDR3 bases: TGTGCCAGCAGCGCACCGTTTAGCGGGGGGTCTTACAATGAGCAGTTCTTC.

The V gene is TRBV6-2 or TRBV6-3, the J gene TRBJ2-2; 8 bases align to TRBD1. V shed 3 bases and J 5 bases; nucleotides not matched to a gene: 11. Germline lookup yields CDR1 MNHEY and CDR2 SVGEGT. This CDR3 contains 17 residues. The CDR3 sequence: CASSYSGQATDTGELFF. The CDR3 bases are TGTGCCAGCAGTTATTCGGGACAGGCGACCGATACCGGGGAGCTGTTTTTT.

A note on this clonotype: This could be a read error, since a much larger clone is one nucleotide away. The V call is TRBV7-6, the J call TRBJ1-4; possible D gene TRBD1, 6 bases. The germline V gene has CDR1 SGHVS and CDR2 FNYEAQ. The CDR3 is made up of 15 amino acids. The germline V and J ends were trimmed by 5 bases and 7 bases, with 17 bases remaining between them. The DNA for the CDR3 is TGTGCCAGCAGCAAACTCGGGGGGCACGCTGAAAAACTGTTTTTT. Protein: CASSKLGGHAEKLFF. Combining the CDR3 with reference TRBV7-6 and TRBJ1-4 gives the whole variable domain GAGVSQSPRYKVTKRGQDVALRCDPISGHVSLYWYRQALGQGPEFLTYFNYEAQQDKSGLPNDRFSAERPEGSISTLTIQRTEQRDSAMYRCASSKLGGHAEKLFFGSGTQLSVL.

As regards this clonotype: This sequence may be a read error, since a much larger clone differs from it by one base. The V gene is TRBV6-6, the J gene TRBJ1-2, with D maybe TRBD1 (6 bases). The CDR3 totals 15 residues. The germline gives CDR1 MNHNY, CDR2 SVGAGI (reference sequence). The ends were cut back, 10 bases at V and 0 bases at J, with 18 bases in the middle. CDR3 region: CATSSGRTANYGYTF. CDR3 nucleotides: TGTGCCACCAGCTCAGGGCGGACAGCTAACTATGGCTACACCTTC.

This clonotype was observed a few times. The chain links TRBV29-1 to TRBJ1-1, with no clear D. Trimming took off 0 bases at V and 4 bases at J, with 9 bases between the two ends. Germline-derived CDR1 and CDR2 are SQVTM and ANQGSEA. The CDR3 consists of 13 residues. The CDR3 bases are TGCAGCGTTGAAGAAAAGGGTTCCACTGAAGCTTTCTTT. Its translation is CSVEEKGSTEAFF.

This clonotype was observed many times. The chain employs TRBV12-5 and TRBJ1-2; 7 positions agree with TRBD1. The CDR3 has 13 residues. V shed 7 bases and J 4 bases; nucleotides not matched to a gene: 6. Germline CDR1 reads LGHNT; CDR2 reads FRNRAP. The CDR3: CASAPGTVYGYTF. The CDR3 nucleotides are TGTGCTAGTGCCCCTGGGACAGTCTATGGCTACACCTTC.

This clonotype was observed many times. The V and J genes are TRBV6-1 and TRBJ2-6; a possible D gene is TRBD1 (6 bases). The germline gives CDR1 MNHNS, CDR2 SASEGT. This CDR3 is built from 15 residues. V gave up 6 bases and J gave up 0 bases, with 9 bases separating them. In DNA form, the CDR3 reads TGTGCCAGCAGCTTGGACAGCTCTGGGGCCAACGTCCTGACTTTC. Its translation: CASSLDSSGANVLTF.

Comment on this clonotype: Mismatch with germline at one junction end may stem from a read error. The rearrangement links TRBV7-3 to TRBJ2-1, with D perhaps matching TRBD1 (5 bases). The CDR3 runs to 14 residues. Germline CDR1 SGHTA, CDR2 FQGTGA. CDR3 DNA sequence: TGTGCCAACAGCTTGACAGACTCTAAGGATGAGCAGTTCTTC. It yields the protein CANSLTDSKDEQFF. Using reference TRBV7-3 and TRBJ2-1 for the parts outside the CDR3, the full variable domain is GAGVSQTPSNKVTEKGKYVELRCDPISGHTALYWYRQSLGQGPEFLIYFQGTGAADDSGLPNDRFFAVRPEGSVSTLKIQRTERGDSAVYLCANSLTDSKDEQFFGPGTRLTVL.

On this clonotype itself: One base away lies a much larger clone, so this may be a sequencing read error. DNA of the CDR3: TGTGCCAGCAGTTTTACAGGGGGCTACGAGCAGTACGTC. Its protein is CASSFTGGYEQYV. The genes are TRBV27 and TRBJ2-7; 8 bases are shared with TRBD1. Germline V gene sequence: CDR1 MNHEY, CDR2 SMNVEV (reference sequence). V shed 3 bases, J shed 3 bases, and the junction held 1 base outside the gene matches. CDR3 length: 13 residues.

Written as DNA, the CDR3 is TGTGCCAGCACTAACACTGAAGCTTTCTTT. Translating gives CASTNTEAFF. The V and J genes are TRBV27 and TRBJ1-1; D is undetermined. V was pared by 7 bases and J by 2 bases, with 2 bases between. Germline CDR1 is MNHEY and CDR2 is SMNVEV (reference sequence). This CDR3 has 10 amino acids.

This clonotype came up a few times. The chain recombines TRBV7-6 with TRBJ2-2, with D unresolved. Trimming shortened V by 4 bases and J by 1 base, and 10 bases separated the two germline ends. Germline assignment: CDR1 SGHVS and CDR2 FNYEAQ. The CDR3 spans 15 residues. The CDR3 coding sequence is TGTGCCAGCAGCTCCACCCCCTTGAACACCGGGGAGCTGTTTTTT. This sequence encodes CASSSTPLNTGELFF.

This clonotype has a count of ten or more. The V gene is TRBV12-3 or TRBV12-4, the J gene TRBJ1-5; perhaps TRBD1 as D (5 bases). V was cut by 3 bases and J by 6 bases, with 12 bases left in between. The CDR3 contains 14 residues. The CDR3 region is CASSLGPPVQPQHF. The CDR3 nucleotides read TGTGCCAGCAGTTTGGGACCCCCGGTTCAGCCCCAGCATTTT.

In its sample, this clonotype was seen many times. The V call is TRBV28, the J call TRBJ2-5; D is perhaps TRBD1 or TRBD2 (5 bases each). The CDR3 runs 14 residues. V lost 5 bases, J lost 2 bases, and 12 bases lay in between. Looked up from germline, CDR1 is MDHEN and CDR2 is SYDVKM. CDR3 amino acids: CASSPGTGQETQYF. The CDR3 coding sequence is TGTGCCAGCAGTCCCGGGACCGGACAAGAGACCCAGTACTTC.

This clonotype appeared a few times. V usage is TRBV2 and J usage is TRBJ2-7; no definite D call. The CDR3 is made up of 14 amino acids. V was clipped by 8 bases and J by 7 bases, with 21 bases between them. The germline V gene has CDR1 SNHLY and CDR2 FYNNEI. CDR3 sequence reads: CASFLSGWGEEQYF. The CDR3 DNA sequence: TGTGCCAGCTTTTTATCTGGCTGGGGTGAAGAGCAGTACTTC.

The chain is built from TRBV6-2 or TRBV6-3 and TRBJ2-1; D unresolved. Trimming stripped 5 bases from V and 4 bases from J, with 15 bases between. The CDR3 totals 15 residues. Germline V gene sequence: CDR1 MNHEY, CDR2 SVGEGT. The CDR3 sequence: CASSPRDGYYNEQFF. The CDR3, as DNA: TGTGCCAGCAGTCCCCGTGATGGATATTACAATGAGCAGTTCTTC.

A few counts support this clonotype. V is TRBV7-9 and J is TRBJ2-1; D assignment may be TRBD1 or TRBD2 (7 bases each). V shed 2 bases and J shed 2 bases, with 10 bases lying between them. The germline gives CDR1 SEHNR, CDR2 FQNEAQ (reference sequence). The CDR3 is made up of 15 amino acids. The DNA for the CDR3 is TGTGCCAGCAGCTTAAGCGGGACAGCCTACAATGAGCAGTTCTTC. It codes for CASSLSGTAYNEQFF.

This clonotype came up many times. The gene calls are TRBV7-2 and TRBJ2-3; D gene ambiguous. V lost 3 bases, J lost 1 base, and 14 bases lay in between. The germline V gene encodes CDR1 SGHTA and CDR2 FQGNSA. CDR3 length: 16 amino acids. The CDR3 is CASSFLAPGGTDTQYF. CDR3 DNA sequence: TGTGCCAGCAGCTTTTTAGCCCCGGGCGGCACAGATACGCAGTATTTT.

The chain carries TRBV5-1 and TRBJ2-3; TRBD1 agrees at 7 bases. Germline values: CDR1 SGHRS, CDR2 YFSETQ. The CDR3 is 16 residues long. Trimming removed 2 bases from V and 0 bases from J; junction bases left unmatched: 6. CDR3 sequence: CASSFTDRQSTDTQYF. CDR3 DNA: TGCGCCAGCAGCTTCACGGACAGGCAAAGCACAGATACGCAGTATTTT.